This T cell receptor (beta chain) is from a study of CXCR3-negative and CXCR3-positive naive CD8 T cells. The CDR3 extends over 14 amino acids. CDR1 and CDR2 (germline): SQVTM, ANQGSEA. Sorting was done in triplicate for each CD8+ T cell subset (fewer than 340,000 cells each). Findings and caveats of the study: The level of CXCR3 expression partially decreased after cryopreservation; the majority of assays used fresh PBMCs. Comparison of naive cells showed more hydrophobic TRB CDR3s in CXCR3-positive than in CXCR3-negative naive cells.

5' RACE with UMI labels generated the TRB cDNA libraries. One entry per CDR3 protein, without DNA, is what TCRdb gives after re-calling the 5' RACE reads. The sample table includes more than 80,000 distinct CDR3 sequences. Comments on this clonotype: The antigen remains undetermined.

What was sequenced was naive CXCR3+ CD8+ T cells from blood. Subset described: CD45RO-CCR7+CD27+CD95- naive CD8+ T cells expressing CXCR3 (TNR3+). This sequence was found in a human donor in good health. Some clones in this sample may be carry-over from other donors' samples. The rearrangement links TRBV29-1 to TRBJ2-7. The CDR3 sequence is CSVESTAESYEQYF.